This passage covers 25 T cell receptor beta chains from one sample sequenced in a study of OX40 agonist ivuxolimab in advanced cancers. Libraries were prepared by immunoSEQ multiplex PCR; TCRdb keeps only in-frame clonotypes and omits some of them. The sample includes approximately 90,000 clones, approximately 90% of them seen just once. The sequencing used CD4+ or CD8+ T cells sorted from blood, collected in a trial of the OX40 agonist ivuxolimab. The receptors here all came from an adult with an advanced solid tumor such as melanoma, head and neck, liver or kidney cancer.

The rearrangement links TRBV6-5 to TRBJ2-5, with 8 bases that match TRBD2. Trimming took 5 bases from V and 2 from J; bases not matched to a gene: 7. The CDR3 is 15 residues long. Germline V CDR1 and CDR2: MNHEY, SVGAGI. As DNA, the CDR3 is TGTGCCAGCAGTCTCGGACTAGCAGTACAAGAGACCCAGTACTTC. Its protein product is CASSLGLAVQETQYF.

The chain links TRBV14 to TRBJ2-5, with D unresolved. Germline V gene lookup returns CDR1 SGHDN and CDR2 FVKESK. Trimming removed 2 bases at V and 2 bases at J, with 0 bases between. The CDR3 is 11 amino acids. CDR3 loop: CASSQQETQYF. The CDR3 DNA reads TGTGCCAGCAGCCAACAAGAGACCCAGTACTTC.

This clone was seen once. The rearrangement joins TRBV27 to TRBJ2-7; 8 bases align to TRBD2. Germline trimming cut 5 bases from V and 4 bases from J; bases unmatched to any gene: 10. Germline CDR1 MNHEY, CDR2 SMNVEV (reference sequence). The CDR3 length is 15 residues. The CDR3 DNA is TGTGCCAGCAGTCTCCGACTAGCGCCCACTTACGAGCAGTACTTC. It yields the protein CASSLRLAPTYEQYF.

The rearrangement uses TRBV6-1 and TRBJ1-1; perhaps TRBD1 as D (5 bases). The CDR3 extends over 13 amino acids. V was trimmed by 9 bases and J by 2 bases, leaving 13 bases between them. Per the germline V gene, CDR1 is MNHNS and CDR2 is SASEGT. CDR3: CARQRGANTEAFF. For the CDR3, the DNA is TGTGCCAGGCAGAGGGGCGCTAACACTGAAGCTTTCTTT.

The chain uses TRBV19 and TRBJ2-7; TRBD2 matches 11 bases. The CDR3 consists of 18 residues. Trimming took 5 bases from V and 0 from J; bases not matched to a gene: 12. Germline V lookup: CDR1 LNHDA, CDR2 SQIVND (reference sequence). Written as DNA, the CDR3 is TGTGCCAGTAGTTTCAGGACTAGCGGGCGTGGGGGCTCCTACGAGCAGTACTTC. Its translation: CASSFRTSGRGGSYEQYF.

The CDR3 DNA reads TGTGCCAGCAGCTTGAGGGGCGCCGATCAGCCCCAGCATTTT. Amino acids: CASSLRGADQPQHF. This chain links TRBV5-6 with TRBJ1-5; D is perhaps TRBD1 (5 bases). V gave up 1 base and J gave up 5 bases, with 10 bases separating them. The CDR3 totals 14 residues. CDR1 SGHDT and CDR2 YYEEEE come from the germline V gene.

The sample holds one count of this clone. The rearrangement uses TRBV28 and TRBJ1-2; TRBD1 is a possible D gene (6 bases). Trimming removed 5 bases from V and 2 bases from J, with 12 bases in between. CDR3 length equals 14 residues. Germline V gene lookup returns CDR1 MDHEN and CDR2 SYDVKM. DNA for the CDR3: TGTGCCAGCAGTCTTGGACAGTTAAACTATGGCTACACCTTC. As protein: CASSLGQLNYGYTF.

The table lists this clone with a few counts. CDR3 in DNA: TGTGCCAGCAGAGGTTTAGAGGGTGGAAACACCATATATTTT. Protein product: CASRGLEGGNTIYF. The V gene is TRBV27, the J gene TRBJ1-3; D is undetermined. The CDR3 runs to 14 residues. V was trimmed by 6 bases and J by 3 bases, leaving 12 bases between them. CDR1 and CDR2 (germline): MNHEY, SMNVEV (reference sequence).

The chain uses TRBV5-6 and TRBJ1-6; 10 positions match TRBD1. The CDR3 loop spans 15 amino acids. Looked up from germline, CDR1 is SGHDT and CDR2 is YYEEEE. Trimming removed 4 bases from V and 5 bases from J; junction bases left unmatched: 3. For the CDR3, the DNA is TGTGCCAGCAGCACGGGACAGGGGAATAATTCACCCCTCCACTTT. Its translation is CASSTGQGNNSPLHF. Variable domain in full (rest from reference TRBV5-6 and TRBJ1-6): DAGVTQSPTHLIKTRGQQVTLRCSPKSGHDTVSWYQQALGQGPQFIFQYYEEEERQRGNFPDRFSGHQFPNYSSELNVNALLLGDSALYLCASSTGQGNNSPLHFGNGTRLTVT.

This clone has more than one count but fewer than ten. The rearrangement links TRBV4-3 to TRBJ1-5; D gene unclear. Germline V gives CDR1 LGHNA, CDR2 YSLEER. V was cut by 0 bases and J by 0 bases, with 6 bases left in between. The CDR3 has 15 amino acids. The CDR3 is CASSQEIHSNQPQHF. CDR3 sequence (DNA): TGCGCCAGCAGCCAAGAAATACATAGCAATCAGCCCCAGCATTTT.

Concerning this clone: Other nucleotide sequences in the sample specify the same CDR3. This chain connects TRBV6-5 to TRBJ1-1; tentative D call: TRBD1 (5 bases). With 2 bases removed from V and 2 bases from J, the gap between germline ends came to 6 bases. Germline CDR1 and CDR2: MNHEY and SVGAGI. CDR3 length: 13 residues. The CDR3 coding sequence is TGTGCCAGCAGTTACAGGGGTAACACTGAAGCTTTCTTT. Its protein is CASSYRGNTEAFF.

The CDR3 DNA sequence: TGTGCCACCAGCAGAAGATCTAACTATGGCTACACCTTC. Translated, it gives CATSRRSNYGYTF. The V call is TRBV15, the J call TRBJ1-2; D gene uncertain. Per germline, CDR1 LNHNV and CDR2 YYDKDF (reference sequence). V was pared by 2 bases and J by 0 bases, with 4 bases between. There are 13 residues in the CDR3. Complete variable domain (other parts from reference TRBV15 and TRBJ1-2): DAMVIQNPRYQVTQFGKPVTLSCSQTLNHNVMYWYQQKSSQAPKLLFHYYDKDFNNEADTPDNFQSRRPNTSFCFLDIRSPGLGDTAMYLCATSRRSNYGYTFGSGTRLTVV.

The CDR3 nucleotides read TGTGCCAGCAGAGGACAGGGGGCCAATTCACCCCTCCACTTT. Translating it yields CASRGQGANSPLHF. V and J are TRBV6-1 and TRBJ1-6; 11 nucleotides match TRBD1. CDR3 length equals 14 residues. The ends lost 6 bases at V and 7 bases at J; junction bases unmatched: 2. Germline lookup yields CDR1 MNHNS and CDR2 SASEGT.

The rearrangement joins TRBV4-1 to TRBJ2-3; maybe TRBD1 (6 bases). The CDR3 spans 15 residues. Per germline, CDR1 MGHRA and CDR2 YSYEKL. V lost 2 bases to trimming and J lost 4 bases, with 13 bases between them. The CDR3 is CASSQQLKGADTQYF. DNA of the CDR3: TGCGCCAGCAGCCAACAACTAAAGGGGGCAGATACGCAGTATTTT.

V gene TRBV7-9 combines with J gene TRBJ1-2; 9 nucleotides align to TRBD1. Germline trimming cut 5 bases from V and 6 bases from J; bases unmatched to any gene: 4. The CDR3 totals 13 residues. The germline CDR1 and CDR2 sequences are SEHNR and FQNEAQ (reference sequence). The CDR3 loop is CASSAGQGHGYTF. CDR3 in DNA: TGTGCCAGCAGCGCCGGACAGGGGCATGGCTACACCTTC.

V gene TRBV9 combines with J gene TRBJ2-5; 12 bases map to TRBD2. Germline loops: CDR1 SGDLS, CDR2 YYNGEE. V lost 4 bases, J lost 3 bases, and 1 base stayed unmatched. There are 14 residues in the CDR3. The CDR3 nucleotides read TGTGCCAGCAGCCCTAGCGGGGGGGAAGAGACCCAGTACTTC. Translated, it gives CASSPSGGEETQYF.

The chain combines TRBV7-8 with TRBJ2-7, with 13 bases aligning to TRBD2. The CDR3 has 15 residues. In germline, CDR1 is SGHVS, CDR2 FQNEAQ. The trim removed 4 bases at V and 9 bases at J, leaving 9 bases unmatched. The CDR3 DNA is TGTGCCAGCAGCTCAAGGACTAGCGGGGGCGAGGGGCAGTACTTC. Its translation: CASSSRTSGGEGQYF.

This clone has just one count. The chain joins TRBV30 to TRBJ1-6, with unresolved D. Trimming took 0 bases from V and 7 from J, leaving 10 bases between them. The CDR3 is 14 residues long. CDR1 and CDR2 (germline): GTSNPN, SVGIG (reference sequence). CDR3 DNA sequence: TGTGCCTGGAGTGTTAACACATTAAATTCACCCCTCCACTTT. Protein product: CAWSVNTLNSPLHF.

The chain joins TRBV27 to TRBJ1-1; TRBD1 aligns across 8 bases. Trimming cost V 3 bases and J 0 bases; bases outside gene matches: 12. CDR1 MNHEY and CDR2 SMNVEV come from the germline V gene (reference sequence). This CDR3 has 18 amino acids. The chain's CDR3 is CASSFGAGGLGMNTEAFF. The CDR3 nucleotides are TGTGCCAGCAGTTTCGGGGCAGGGGGCTTGGGAATGAACACTGAAGCTTTCTTT.

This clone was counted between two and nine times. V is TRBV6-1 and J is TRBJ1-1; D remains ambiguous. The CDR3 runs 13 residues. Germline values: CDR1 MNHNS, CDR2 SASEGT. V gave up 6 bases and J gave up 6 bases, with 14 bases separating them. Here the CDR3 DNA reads TGTGCCAGCAGGCCCCGGACCGACCCTGAAGCTTTCTTT. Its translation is CASRPRTDPEAFF.

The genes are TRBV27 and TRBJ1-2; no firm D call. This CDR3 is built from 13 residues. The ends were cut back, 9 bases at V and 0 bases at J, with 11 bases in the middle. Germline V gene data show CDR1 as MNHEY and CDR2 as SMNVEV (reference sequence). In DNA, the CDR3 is TGTGCCAGTAGATCCACGGCTAACTATGGCTACACCTTC. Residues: CASRSTANYGYTF.

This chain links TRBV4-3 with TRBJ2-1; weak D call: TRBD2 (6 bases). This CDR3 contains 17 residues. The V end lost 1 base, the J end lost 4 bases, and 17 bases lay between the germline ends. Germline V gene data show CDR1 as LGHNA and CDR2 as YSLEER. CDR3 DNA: TGCGCCAGCAGCCAAGGAGGTTGGGGGGTTGCGTACAATGAGCAGTTCTTC. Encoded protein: CASSQGGWGVAYNEQFF.

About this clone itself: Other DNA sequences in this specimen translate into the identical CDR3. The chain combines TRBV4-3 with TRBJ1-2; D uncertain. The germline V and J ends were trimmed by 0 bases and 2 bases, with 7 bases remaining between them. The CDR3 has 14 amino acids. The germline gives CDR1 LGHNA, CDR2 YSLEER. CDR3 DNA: TGCGCCAGCAGCCAAGATCTGGGGAACTATGGCTACACCTTC. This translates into CASSQDLGNYGYTF.

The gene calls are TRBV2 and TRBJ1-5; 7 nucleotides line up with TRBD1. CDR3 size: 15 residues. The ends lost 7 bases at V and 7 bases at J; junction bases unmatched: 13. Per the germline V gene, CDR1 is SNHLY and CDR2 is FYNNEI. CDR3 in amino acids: CASTDQGGQGQPQHF. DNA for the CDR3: TGTGCCAGCACCGACCAGGGGGGGCAAGGACAGCCCCAGCATTTT.

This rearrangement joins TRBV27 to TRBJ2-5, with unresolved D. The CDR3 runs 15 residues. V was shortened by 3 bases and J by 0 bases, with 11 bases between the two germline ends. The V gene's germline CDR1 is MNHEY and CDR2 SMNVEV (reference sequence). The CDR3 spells CASSLGRQNQETQYF. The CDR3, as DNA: TGTGCCAGCAGTTTGGGTAGGCAGAACCAAGAGACCCAGTACTTC.